These 7 T cell receptor beta chains share one sample of origin, sequenced in a study of shared clonotypes between healthy human individuals. Sequencing used immunoSEQ multiplex PCR; TCRdb keeps in-frame clones, though not all of them. This table holds approximately 2.5 million clones, around 90% found once. The sample was naive CD4+ T cells sorted from blood. Subset indicated: CD45RA+ positively selected. The receptors were gathered from a man in his late teens or twenties in good health.

The chain recombines TRBV19 with TRBJ1-5; TRBD1 matches 7 bases. V was pared by 6 bases and J by 5 bases, with 10 bases of the junction left unmatched. CDR1 LNHDA and CDR2 SQIVND come from the germline V gene (reference sequence). The CDR3 length is 15 residues. CDR3 DNA sequence: TGTGCCAGTAGAGACAGGGAAACCCGGGATCAGCCCCAGCATTTT. This gives the protein CASRDRETRDQPQHF.

The chain has TRBV4-3 and TRBJ1-5, with D possibly matching TRBD1 (5 bases). The germline V and J ends were trimmed by 1 base and 7 bases, with 20 bases remaining between them. CDR1 and CDR2 (germline): LGHNA, YSLEER. This CDR3 has 17 amino acids. In DNA, the CDR3 is TGCGCCAGCAGCCAAGCTCCGTTATCAGGGAATTCACAGCCCCAGCATTTT. Encoded protein: CASSQAPLSGNSQPQHF.

The chain carries TRBV2 and TRBJ1-2, with D possibly matching TRBD1 (6 bases). There are 14 residues in the CDR3. Trimming pared 6 bases from V and 1 base from J, leaving 12 bases between. Per the germline V gene, CDR1 is SNHLY and CDR2 is FYNNEI. CDR3 DNA sequence: TGTGCCAGCAGCGGGACAATGGGTAACTATGGCTACACCTTC. Translating gives CASSGTMGNYGYTF.

V gene TRBV6-6 combines with J gene TRBJ2-3; TRBD1 agrees at 7 bases. Germline CDR1 MNHNY, CDR2 SVGAGI (reference sequence). The CDR3 sequence is 12 residues long. With 5 bases clipped from V and 8 bases from J, the junction kept 4 bases outside the gene matches. CDR3 nucleotide sequence: TGTGCCAGCAGTCAACAGGGGTCTACGCAGTATTTT. It yields the protein CASSQQGSTQYF.

V usage is TRBV11-2 and J usage is TRBJ1-1; the D is unclear. V gave up 1 base and J gave up 0 bases, with 6 bases separating them. CDR3 length equals 14 residues. Germline values: CDR1 SGHAT, CDR2 FQNNGV. CDR3 region: CASSLALLNTEAFF. In nucleotides, the CDR3 is TGTGCCAGCAGCTTAGCGTTATTGAACACTGAAGCTTTCTTT.

The rearrangement links TRBV4-3 to TRBJ1-4; 7 bases match TRBD1. Germline V lookup: CDR1 LGHNA, CDR2 YSLEER. This CDR3 region has 16 residues. The trim removed 1 base at V and 6 bases at J, leaving 8 bases unmatched. CDR3 amino acids: CASSQGRQGGDEKLFF. DNA of the CDR3: TGCGCCAGCAGCCAAGGGAGACAGGGTGGGGATGAAAAACTGTTTTTT.

Concerning this clone itself: The sample carries other DNA sequences with the same CDR3. The chain is built from TRBV5-4 and TRBJ2-7, with a weak D call TRBD1 (6 bases). The germline V gene has CDR1 SGHNT and CDR2 YYREEE (reference sequence). CDR3 length: 13 amino acids. With 1 base removed from V and 3 bases from J, the gap between germline ends came to 8 bases. The CDR3 spells CASSLKGGYEQYF. DNA for the CDR3: TGTGCCAGCAGCTTGAAAGGGGGCTACGAGCAGTACTTC.